Listed below are T cell receptor beta chains from one sample, sequenced in a study of shared clonotypes between healthy human individuals. The method was immunoSEQ multiplex PCR; TCRdb's version includes in-frame clones alone and lacks a portion of them. The sample shows hundreds of thousands of clones, about 92% of them seen only once. What was sequenced was naive CD8+ T cells sorted from blood. Receptors originate from a man aged 30-40 years in good health. Both conserved end residues are part of each CDR3. D genes are given only for firm matches.

d_gene	v_gene	j_gene	CDR3nt	CDR3aa
-	TRBV29-1	TRBJ2-7	TGCAGCGTGCAAGGGGATTCGCCCTACGAGCAGTACTTC	CSVQGDSPYEQYF
-	TRBV27	TRBJ2-1	TGTGCCAGCAGTCCCGGACCGAGCTCCTACAATGAGCAGTTCTTC	CASSPGPSSYNEQFF
TRBD2	TRBV28	TRBJ2-1	TGTGCCAGCAGTTTTAAAACTAGCGGAAGGGGGACCGTCGATGAGCAGTTCTTC	CASSFKTSGRGTVDEQFF
TRBD2	TRBV27	TRBJ2-7	TGTGCCAGCAGTTTAGGGGCTAGCGGGAGCCAAAACGAGCAGTACTTC	CASSLGASGSQNEQYF
TRBD1	TRBV7-9	TRBJ2-7	TGTGCCAGCAGCAAGACAGGGGCAACCTCCTACGAGCAGTACTTC	CASSKTGATSYEQYF
-	TRBV27	TRBJ1-3	TGTGCCAGCAGAGGCTCCCTGAGGGGCACCATATATTTT	CASRGSLRGTIYF
TRBD1	TRBV14	TRBJ2-2	TGTGCCAGCAGCCAAGACCGACAGGGGAGGGGGGAGCTGTTTTTT	CASSQDRQGRGELFF
-	TRBV9	TRBJ2-1	TGTGCCAGCAACCCCAACCTAGGCAATGAGCAGTTCTTC	CASNPNLGNEQFF
TRBD1	TRBV5-1	TRBJ2-3	TGCGCCAGCAGCTTGGGCGACCGAGGGGGCGAAGATACGCAGTATTTT	CASSLGDRGGEDTQYF
-	TRBV5-5	TRBJ1-5	TGTGCCAGCAGCCAACTTAGGGGGAGCAATCAGCCCCAGCATTTT	CASSQLRGSNQPQHF
-	TRBV6-5	TRBJ2-3	TGTGCCAGCAGTTATTCGGGGACCCCAGATACGCAGTATTTT	CASSYSGTPDTQYF
-	TRBV27	TRBJ2-7	TGTGCCAGCAGTATCTCGGGCCAATTCGGAGAGCAGTACTTC	CASSISGQFGEQYF